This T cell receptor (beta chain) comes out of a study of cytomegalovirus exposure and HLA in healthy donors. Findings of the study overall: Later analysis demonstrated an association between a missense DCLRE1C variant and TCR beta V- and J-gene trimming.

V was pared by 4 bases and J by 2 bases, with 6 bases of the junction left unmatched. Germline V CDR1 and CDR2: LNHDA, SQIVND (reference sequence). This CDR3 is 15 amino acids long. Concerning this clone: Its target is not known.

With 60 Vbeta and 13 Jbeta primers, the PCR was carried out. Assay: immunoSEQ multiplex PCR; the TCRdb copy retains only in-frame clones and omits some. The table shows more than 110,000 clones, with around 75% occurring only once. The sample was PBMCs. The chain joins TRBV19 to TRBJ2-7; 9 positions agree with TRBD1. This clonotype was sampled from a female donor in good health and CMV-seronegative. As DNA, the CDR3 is TGTGCCAGTAGTAACCGGGACAGGGCCCCCTACGAGCAGTACTTC. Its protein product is CASSNRDRAPYEQYF. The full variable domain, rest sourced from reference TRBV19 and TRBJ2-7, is DGGITQSPKYLFRKEGQNVTLSCEQNLNHDAMYWYRQDPGQGLRLIYYSQIVNDFQKGDIAEGYSVSREKKESFPLTVTSAQKNPTAFYLCASSNRDRAPYEQYFGPGTRLTVT.